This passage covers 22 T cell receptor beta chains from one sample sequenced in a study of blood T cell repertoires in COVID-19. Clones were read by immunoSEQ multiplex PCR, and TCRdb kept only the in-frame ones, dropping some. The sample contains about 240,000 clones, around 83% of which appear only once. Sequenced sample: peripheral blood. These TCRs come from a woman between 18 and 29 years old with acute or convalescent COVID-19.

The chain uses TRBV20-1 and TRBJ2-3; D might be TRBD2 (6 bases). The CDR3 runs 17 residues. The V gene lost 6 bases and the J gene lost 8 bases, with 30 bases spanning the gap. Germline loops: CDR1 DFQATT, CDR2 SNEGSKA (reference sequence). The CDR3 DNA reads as TGCAGTGCCAGTGTGGCGGGATTCTATACCCGCGCAGGTACGCAGTATTTT. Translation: CSASVAGFYTRAGTQYF.

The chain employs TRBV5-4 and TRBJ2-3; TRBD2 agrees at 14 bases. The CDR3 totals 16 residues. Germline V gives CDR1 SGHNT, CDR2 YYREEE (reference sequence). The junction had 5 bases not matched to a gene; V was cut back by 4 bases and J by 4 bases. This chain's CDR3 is CASSPGLAGESDTQYF. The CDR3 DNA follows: TGTGCCAGCAGCCCGGGACTAGCGGGAGAATCAGATACGCAGTATTTT.

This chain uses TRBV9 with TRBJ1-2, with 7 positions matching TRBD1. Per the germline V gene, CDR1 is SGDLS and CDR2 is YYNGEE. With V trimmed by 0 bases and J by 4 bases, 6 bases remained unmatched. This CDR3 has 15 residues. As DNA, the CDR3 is TGTGCCAGCAGCGTAGAGGGCAGGGGGGCCTATGGCTACACCTTC. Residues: CASSVEGRGAYGYTF.

The CDR3 DNA follows: TGTGCCAGCAGCTTAGTGCGGGGACAGGTCGGACAGACCCGGACTGAAGCTTTCTTT. This codes for CASSLVRGQVGQTRTEAFF. The chain carries TRBV11-2 and TRBJ1-1, with 8 bases matching TRBD1. V shed 1 base and J 5 bases; nucleotides not matched to a gene: 18. This CDR3 spans 19 amino acids. CDR1 SGHAT and CDR2 FQNNGV come from the germline V gene.

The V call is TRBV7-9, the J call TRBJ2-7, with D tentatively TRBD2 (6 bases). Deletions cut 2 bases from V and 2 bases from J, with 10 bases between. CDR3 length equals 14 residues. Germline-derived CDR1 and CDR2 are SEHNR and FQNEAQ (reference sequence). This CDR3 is CASSLSGLTYEQYF. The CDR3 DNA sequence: TGTGCCAGCAGCTTATCAGGACTAACCTACGAGCAGTACTTC.

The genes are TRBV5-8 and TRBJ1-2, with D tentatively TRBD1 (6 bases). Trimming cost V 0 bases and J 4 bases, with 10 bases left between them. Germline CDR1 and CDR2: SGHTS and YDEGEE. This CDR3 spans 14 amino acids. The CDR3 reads CASSLAGDVYGYTF. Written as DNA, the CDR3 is TGTGCCAGCAGCTTGGCAGGGGACGTCTATGGCTACACCTTC.

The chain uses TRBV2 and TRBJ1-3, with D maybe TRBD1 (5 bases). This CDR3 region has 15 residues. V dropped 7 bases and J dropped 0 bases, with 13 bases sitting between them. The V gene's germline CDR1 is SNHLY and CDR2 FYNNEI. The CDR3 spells CASTQTASSGNTIYF. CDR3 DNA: TGTGCCAGCACCCAGACAGCTTCCTCTGGAAACACCATATATTTT.

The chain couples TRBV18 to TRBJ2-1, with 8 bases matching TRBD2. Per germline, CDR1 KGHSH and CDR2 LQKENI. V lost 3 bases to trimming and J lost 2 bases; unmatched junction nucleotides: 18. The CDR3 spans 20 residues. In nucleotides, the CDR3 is TGTGCCAGCTCACCGGGGATATTAACTTCTGCGGGAGGCGCCTACAATGAGCAGTTCTTC. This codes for CASSPGILTSAGGAYNEQFF.

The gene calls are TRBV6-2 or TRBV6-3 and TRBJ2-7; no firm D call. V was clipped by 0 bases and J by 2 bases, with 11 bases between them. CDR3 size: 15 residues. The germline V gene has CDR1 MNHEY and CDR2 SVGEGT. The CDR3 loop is CASSYSRRNPYEQYF. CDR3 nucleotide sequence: TGTGCCAGCAGTTACTCTCGGCGGAACCCCTACGAGCAGTACTTC.

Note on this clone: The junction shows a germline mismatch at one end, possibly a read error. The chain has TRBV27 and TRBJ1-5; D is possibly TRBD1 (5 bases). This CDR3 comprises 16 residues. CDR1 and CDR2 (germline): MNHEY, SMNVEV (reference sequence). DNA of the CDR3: TGTGCCAGCAGCCCGACCCGCCAGGGTAGCCATCAGCCCCAGCATTTT. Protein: CASSPTRQGSHQPQHF.

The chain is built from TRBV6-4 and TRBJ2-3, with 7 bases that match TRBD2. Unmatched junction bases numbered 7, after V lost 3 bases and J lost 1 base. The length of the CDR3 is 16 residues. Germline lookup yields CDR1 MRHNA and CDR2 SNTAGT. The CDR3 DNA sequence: TGTGCCAGCAGTGAAGGGGCTAGCGGACGCACAGATACGCAGTATTTT. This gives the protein CASSEGASGRTDTQYF.

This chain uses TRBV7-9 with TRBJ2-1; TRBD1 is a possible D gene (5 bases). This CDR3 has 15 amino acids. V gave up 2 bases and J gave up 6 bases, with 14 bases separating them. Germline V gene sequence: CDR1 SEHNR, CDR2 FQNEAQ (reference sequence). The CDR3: CASSLLGNRGNEQFF. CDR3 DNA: TGTGCCAGCAGCTTATTGGGGAATAGGGGCAATGAGCAGTTCTTC.

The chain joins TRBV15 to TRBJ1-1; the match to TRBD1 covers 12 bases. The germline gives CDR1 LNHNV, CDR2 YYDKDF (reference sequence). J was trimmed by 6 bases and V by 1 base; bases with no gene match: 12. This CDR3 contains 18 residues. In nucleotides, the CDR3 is TGTGCCACCAGCAGAGGTCGGGGACAGGGGGCTCGTGGTTCTGAAGCTTTCTTT. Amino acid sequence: CATSRGRGQGARGSEAFF.

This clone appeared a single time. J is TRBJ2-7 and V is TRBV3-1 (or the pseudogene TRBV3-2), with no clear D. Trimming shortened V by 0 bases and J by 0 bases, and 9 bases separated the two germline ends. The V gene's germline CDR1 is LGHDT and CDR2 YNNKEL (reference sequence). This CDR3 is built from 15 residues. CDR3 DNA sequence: TGTGCCAGCAGCCAAGATCCACCCTACTCCTACGAGCAGTACTTC. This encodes CASSQDPPYSYEQYF.

The CDR3 sequence is CASTAGYGYTF. CDR3 bases: TGCGCCAGCACAGCAGGCTATGGCTACACCTTC. This chain uses TRBV10-2 with TRBJ1-2, with D unresolved. The CDR3 is 11 residues long. Per the germline V gene, CDR1 is WSHSY and CDR2 is SAAADI. V lost 7 bases and J 4 bases, leaving 7 bases between the germline ends.

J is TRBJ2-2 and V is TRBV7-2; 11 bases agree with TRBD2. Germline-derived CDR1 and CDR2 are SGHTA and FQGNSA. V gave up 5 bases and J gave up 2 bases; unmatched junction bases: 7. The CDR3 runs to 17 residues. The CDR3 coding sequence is TGTGCCAGCAGCGGAAGGACTAGCGGGCTTAACACCGGGGAGCTGTTTTTT. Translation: CASSGRTSGLNTGELFF.

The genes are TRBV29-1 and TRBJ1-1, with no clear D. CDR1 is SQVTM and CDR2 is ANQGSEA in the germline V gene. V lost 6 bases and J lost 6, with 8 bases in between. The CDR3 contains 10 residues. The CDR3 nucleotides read TGCAGCGTCTTGACATCTGAAGCTTTCTTT. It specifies CSVLTSEAFF.

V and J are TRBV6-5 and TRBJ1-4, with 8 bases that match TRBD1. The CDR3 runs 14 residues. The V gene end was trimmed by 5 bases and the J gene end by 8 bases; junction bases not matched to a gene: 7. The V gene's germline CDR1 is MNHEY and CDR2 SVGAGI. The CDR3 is CASSPGTGREKLFF. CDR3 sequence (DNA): TGTGCCAGCAGTCCTGGGACAGGAAGGGAAAAACTGTTTTTT.

This chain's CDR3 is CASSPMGLAGGPSYNEQFF. As DNA, the CDR3 is TGTGCCAGCTCACCAATGGGACTAGCGGGAGGGCCGAGTTACAATGAGCAGTTCTTC. This rearrangement joins TRBV18 to TRBJ2-1; 16 bases map to TRBD2. Losses at the gene ends were 2 bases for V and 4 bases for J; bases not matched to a gene: 8. The CDR3 has 19 amino acids. Looked up from germline, CDR1 is KGHSH and CDR2 is LQKENI.

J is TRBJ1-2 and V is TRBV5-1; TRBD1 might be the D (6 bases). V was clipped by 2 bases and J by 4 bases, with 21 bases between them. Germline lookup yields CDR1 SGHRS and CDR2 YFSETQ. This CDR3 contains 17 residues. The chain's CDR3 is CASSFGRFTRGSYGYTF. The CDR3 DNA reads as TGCGCCAGCAGCTTTGGCCGTTTCACCAGGGGATCCTATGGCTACACCTTC.

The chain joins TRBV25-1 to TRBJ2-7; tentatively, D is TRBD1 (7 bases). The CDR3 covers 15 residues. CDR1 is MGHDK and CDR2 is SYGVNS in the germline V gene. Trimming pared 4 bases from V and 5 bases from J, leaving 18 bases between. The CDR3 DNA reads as TGTGCCAGCAGTGCAAAGACAGGGCCGGGGGACGAGCAGTACTTC. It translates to CASSAKTGPGDEQYF.

The CDR3 loop is CASSHSGGNSGNTIYF. The CDR3 bases are TGTGCCAGCAGCCACTCGGGGGGGAACTCTGGAAACACCATATATTTT. This rearrangement joins TRBV3-1 (or the pseudogene TRBV3-2) to TRBJ1-3; D is possibly TRBD1 (5 bases). Per the germline V gene, CDR1 is LGHDT and CDR2 is YNNKEL (reference sequence). CDR3 length: 16 amino acids. V was clipped by 3 bases and J by 0 bases, with 12 bases between them.